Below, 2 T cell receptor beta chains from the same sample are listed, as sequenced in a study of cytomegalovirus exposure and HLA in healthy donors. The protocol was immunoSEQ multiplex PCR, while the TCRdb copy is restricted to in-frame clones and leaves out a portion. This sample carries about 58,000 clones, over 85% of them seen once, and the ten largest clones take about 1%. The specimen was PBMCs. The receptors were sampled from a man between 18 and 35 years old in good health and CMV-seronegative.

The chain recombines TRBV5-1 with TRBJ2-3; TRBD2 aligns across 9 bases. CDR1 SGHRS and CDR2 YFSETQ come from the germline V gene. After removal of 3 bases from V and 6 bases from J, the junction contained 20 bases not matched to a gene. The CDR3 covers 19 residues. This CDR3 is CASSWGTEREVSEGDTQYF. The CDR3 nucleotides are TGCGCCAGCAGCTGGGGGACGGAGCGGGAGGTCAGTGAGGGCGATACGCAGTATTTT.

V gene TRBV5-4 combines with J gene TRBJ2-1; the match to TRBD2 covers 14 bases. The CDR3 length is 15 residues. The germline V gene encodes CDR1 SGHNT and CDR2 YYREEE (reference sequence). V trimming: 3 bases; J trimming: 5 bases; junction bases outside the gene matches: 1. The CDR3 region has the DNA TGTGCCAGCAGCTGGGGACTAGCGGGAGACAATGAGCAGTTCTTC. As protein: CASSWGLAGDNEQFF. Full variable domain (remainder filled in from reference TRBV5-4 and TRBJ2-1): ETGVTQSPTHLIKTRGQQVTLRCSSQSGHNTVSWYQQALGQGPQFIFQYYREEENGRGNFPPRFSGLQFPNYSSELNVNALELDDSALYLCASSWGLAGDNEQFFGPGTRLTVL.